These T cell receptor beta chains were read from a single sample in a study of Graves' ophthalmopathy and Graves' hyperthyroidism. Each CDR3 protein gets one entry after TCRdb re-called the multiplex PCR reads with MiXCR. The table records under 350,000 distinct CDR3 sequences, roughly a sixth of them present only once. The sequencing input was peripheral blood. The receptor source for this set is an adult man with Graves' ophthalmopathy. Both conserved end residues are part of each CDR3. Each record gives: clone size, J gene, D gene, V gene, CDR3 DNA, CDR3 protein. A D gene is named only where the DNA matches it firmly. Clone size appears in some rows only: once, few, many, or a class for an expanded clone.

size: many; J: TRBJ2-7; D: .; V: TRBV3-1; DNA: TGTGCCAGCAGCCACCGAGACAGGTCTGGCGAGCAGTACTTC; CDR3: CASSHRDRSGEQYF
size: many; J: TRBJ1-1; D: TRBD1; V: TRBV6-1; DNA: TGTGCCAGCAGTGAATGGGGACAGCCTGAAGCTTTCTTT; CDR3: CASSEWGQPEAFF
size: .; J: TRBJ1-6; D: .; V: TRBV6-2/TRBV6-3; DNA: TGTGCCAGCAGTTACGCGACGTATTCACCCCTCCACTTT; CDR3: CASSYATYSPLHF
size: .; J: TRBJ2-7; D: .; V: TRBV6-5; DNA: TGTGCCAGCAGTTACGGTGAAGGCAGGAGCTCCTACGAGCAGTACTTC; CDR3: CASSYGEGRSSYEQYF
size: many; J: TRBJ1-1; D: .; V: TRBV5-1; DNA: TGCGCCAGCAGCTTGGCGGCCGGGGGAGGCGGTGCTTTCTTT; CDR3: CASSLAAGGGGAFF
size: many; J: TRBJ1-1; D: .; V: TRBV18; DNA: TGTGCCAGCTCACCACTGGCGAACACTGAAGCTTTCTTT; CDR3: CASSPLANTEAFF
size: many; J: TRBJ2-7; D: .; V: TRBV27; DNA: TGTGCCACCCGATTGGCTAGCCTTTCCTACGAGCAGTACTTC; CDR3: CATRLASLSYEQYF
size: .; J: TRBJ2-7; D: .; V: TRBV5-1; DNA: TGCGCCAGCAGCTTGGCCAAGGACGGGTCCTACGAGCAGTACTTC; CDR3: CASSLAKDGSYEQYF
size: many; J: TRBJ1-1; D: TRBD1; V: TRBV12-3/TRBV12-4; DNA: TGTGCCAGCAGGCTCACAGGGGCCGGTGACACTGAAGCTTTCTTT; CDR3: CASRLTGAGDTEAFF
size: many; J: TRBJ1-1; D: .; V: TRBV20-1; DNA: TGCAGTGCTAGGGACAGAGAGAACACTGAAGCTTTCTTT; CDR3: CSARDRENTEAFF
size: many; J: TRBJ1-2; D: .; V: TRBV20-1; DNA: TGCAGTGCTAGGGAACTAGTTGGCTACACCTTC; CDR3: CSARELVGYTF
size: many; J: TRBJ1-2; D: .; V: TRBV6-4; DNA: TGTGCCAGCGTGGGGTTGCGTGGCTACACCTTC; CDR3: CASVGLRGYTF
size: .; J: TRBJ2-5; D: .; V: TRBV7-2; DNA: TGTGCCAGCAGCTTAGGTTCCAGGTGGAGAGAGACCCAGTACTTC; CDR3: CASSLGSRWRETQYF
size: many; J: TRBJ1-1; D: .; V: TRBV2; DNA: TGTGCCAGCAGTCGGGGCGGATCGACTGAAGCTTTCTTT; CDR3: CASSRGGSTEAFF
size: many; J: TRBJ1-1; D: .; V: TRBV6-1; DNA: TGTGCCAGCAGTGCGGGATCGGGGAGAGGAACTGAAGCTTTCTTT; CDR3: CASSAGSGRGTEAFF
size: many; J: TRBJ2-2; D: .; V: TRBV11-3; DNA: TGTGCCAGCACTTCGGGGGCTAACACCGGGGAGCTGTTTTTT; CDR3: CASTSGANTGELFF
size: many; J: TRBJ1-1; D: .; V: TRBV7-9; DNA: TGTGCCAGCAGCTTTTCAACCAACCTAGACACTGAAGCTTTCTTT; CDR3: CASSFSTNLDTEAFF
size: many; J: TRBJ2-2; D: .; V: TRBV6-5; DNA: TGTGCCGGCAGTTCCCCTAGTGGCGGAGGGCTTGCCGGGGAGCTGTTTTTT; CDR3: CAGSSPSGGGLAGELFF
size: many; J: TRBJ2-5; D: TRBD1; V: TRBV19; DNA: TGTGCCAGTAGTATGAGATTCGGAGGGGGACAGGGGGAGACCCAGTACTTC; CDR3: CASSMRFGGGQGETQYF
size: many; J: TRBJ2-5; D: TRBD1; V: TRBV11-2; DNA: TGTGCCAGCAGCGCGATAACAGGGGTGGGGGAGACCCAGTACTTC; CDR3: CASSAITGVGETQYF
size: few; J: TRBJ2-5; D: TRBD1; V: TRBV12-3/TRBV12-4; DNA: TGTGCCAGCAGTTTAGGGACAGGAGGTGCGACCCAGTACTTC; CDR3: CASSLGTGGATQYF
size: .; J: TRBJ2-7; D: TRBD1; V: TRBV5-1; DNA: TGCGCCAGCAGCCTTCAGACCACAGGGGGCGAGCAGTACTTC; CDR3: CASSLQTTGGEQYF
size: many; J: TRBJ1-1; D: .; V: TRBV7-2; DNA: TGTGCCAGCAGCCCGACCCGGACTCTGAACACTGAAGCTTTCTTT; CDR3: CASSPTRTLNTEAFF
size: many; J: TRBJ1-1; D: .; V: TRBV20-1; DNA: TGCAGTGCTAGATCTCCTGCAATGAACACTGAAGCTTTCTTT; CDR3: CSARSPAMNTEAFF
size: many; J: TRBJ2-7; D: .; V: TRBV5-6; DNA: TGTGCCAGCAGCTTCTCGACAGGCGACGAGCAGTACTTC; CDR3: CASSFSTGDEQYF
size: few; J: TRBJ2-2; D: .; V: TRBV5-5; DNA: TGTGCCAGCAGCCCCCTGGAGGGATCCGGGGAGCTGTTTTTT; CDR3: CASSPLEGSGELFF
size: many; J: TRBJ2-7; D: TRBD2; V: TRBV20-1; DNA: TGCAGTGCTGGGGAGGGTAGCGGCCTCTACGAGCAGTACTTC; CDR3: CSAGEGSGLYEQYF
size: many; J: TRBJ2-6; D: .; V: TRBV29-1; DNA: TGCAGCGTTGCAGGGACCCGACGCTCTGGGGCCAACGTCCTGACTTTC; CDR3: CSVAGTRRSGANVLTF
size: many; J: TRBJ1-5; D: .; V: TRBV6-1; DNA: TGTGCCAGCAGGCGACAGAATCAGCCCCAGCATTTT; CDR3: CASRRQNQPQHF
size: many; J: TRBJ2-2; D: TRBD1; V: TRBV11-2; DNA: TGTGCCAGCAGCTTAGTCACGGACAGGATCGGGGAGCTGTTTTTT; CDR3: CASSLVTDRIGELFF
size: .; J: TRBJ1-2; D: TRBD1; V: TRBV28; DNA: TGTGCCAGCAGTATACAGGGGGCTCCTGGCTACACCTTC; CDR3: CASSIQGAPGYTF
size: many; J: TRBJ1-1; D: .; V: TRBV18; DNA: TGTGCCAGCTCAGAGGCAGGAATGAACACTGAAGCTTTCTTT; CDR3: CASSEAGMNTEAFF
size: many; J: TRBJ2-2; D: .; V: TRBV5-1; DNA: TGCGCCAGCAGGACAGAAAGCGCGAACACCGGGGAGCTGTTTTTT; CDR3: CASRTESANTGELFF
size: many; J: TRBJ1-3; D: .; V: TRBV6-2/TRBV6-3; DNA: TGTGCCAGCAGTTCGTCGGTCGGATTCTCTGGAAACACCATATATTTT; CDR3: CASSSSVGFSGNTIYF
size: few; J: TRBJ1-5; D: .; V: TRBV12-3/TRBV12-4; DNA: TGTGCCAGCAGTTTACTCCAGGGTCTTGATCAGCCCCAGCATTTT; CDR3: CASSLLQGLDQPQHF
size: many; J: TRBJ1-2; D: .; V: TRBV6-2/TRBV6-3; DNA: TGTGCCAGCAGTTACTCGACAAGGGGGAACCCAGACTGGGGCTACACCTTC; CDR3: CASSYSTRGNPDWGYTF
size: many; J: TRBJ2-7; D: .; V: TRBV24-1; DNA: TGTGCCACCAGTGATCCGACTCTGGACTCCTACGAGCAGTACTTC; CDR3: CATSDPTLDSYEQYF
size: many; J: TRBJ2-5; D: .; V: TRBV10-3; DNA: TGTGCCATCAGTGAGTCCCACAGGGCTAGAGAGACCCAGTACTTC; CDR3: CAISESHRARETQYF
size: many; J: TRBJ1-1; D: .; V: TRBV29-1; DNA: TGCAGCGTTGAGTCGGACACTGAAGCTTTCTTT; CDR3: CSVESDTEAFF
size: many; J: TRBJ1-2; D: TRBD1; V: TRBV30; DNA: TGTGCCTGGAGTAGGGGGCGGGATAACTATGACTACACCTTC; CDR3: CAWSRGRDNYDYTF
size: many; J: TRBJ1-1; D: .; V: TRBV6-1; DNA: TGTGCCAGCAGTGATTGGCAGGAGAACACTGAAGCTTTCTTT; CDR3: CASSDWQENTEAFF
size: many; J: TRBJ2-5; D: .; V: TRBV20-1; DNA: TGCAGTGCTACCCGACAGATTGAAGAGACCCAGTACTTC; CDR3: CSATRQIEETQYF
size: many; J: TRBJ2-5; D: TRBD2; V: TRBV20-1; DNA: TGCAGTGCTAGGGACCCTAGCGGGAGTGGGGAGACCCAGTACTTC; CDR3: CSARDPSGSGETQYF
size: many; J: TRBJ2-7; D: TRBD2; V: TRBV6-1; DNA: TGTGCCAGCAGTGTTTTGGGGACTAGCGGGACCTCCTACGAGCAGTACTTC; CDR3: CASSVLGTSGTSYEQYF
size: many; J: TRBJ2-3; D: .; V: TRBV7-8; DNA: TGTGCCAGCAGCTCTGACAGGTTCGCAGATACGCAGTATTTT; CDR3: CASSSDRFADTQYF
size: .; J: TRBJ1-1; D: .; V: TRBV12-3/TRBV12-4; DNA: TGTGCCAGCAATTCCTTCGAATCCCGAGCTTTCTTT; CDR3: CASNSFESRAFF
size: .; J: TRBJ2-2; D: TRBD2; V: TRBV2; DNA: TGTGCCAGCAGGAAAACTAGCGGGAGTAGCGGGGAGCTGTTTTTT; CDR3: CASRKTSGSSGELFF
size: once; J: TRBJ1-5; D: .; V: TRBV6-1; DNA: TGTGCCAGCAGTAAGCAAAGGGCAGGAATCAGCCCCCAGCATTTT; CDR3: CASSKQRAGISPQHF
size: many; J: TRBJ1-1; D: .; V: TRBV9; DNA: TGTGCCAGCAGCGTGTCCCCCTCGTACACTGAAGCTTTCTTT; CDR3: CASSVSPSYTEAFF
size: many; J: TRBJ1-2; D: .; V: TRBV20-1; DNA: TGCAGTGCTACCCGACAGACCAAGGCGAATCTTAACTATGGCTACACCTTC; CDR3: CSATRQTKANLNYGYTF
size: many; J: TRBJ2-5; D: TRBD1; V: TRBV19; DNA: TGTGCCAGTACCCCGAGACAGGGGTACACGGAGACCCAGTACTTC; CDR3: CASTPRQGYTETQYF
size: many; J: TRBJ1-6; D: .; V: TRBV3-1; DNA: TGTGCCAGCAGCCAAGGGTCCGAAACCCTCCACTTT; CDR3: CASSQGSETLHF
size: many; J: TRBJ1-1; D: TRBD1; V: TRBV5-1; DNA: TGCGCCAGCAGTACTGCAGGGGGGTCTTTGAACACTGAAGCTTTCTTT; CDR3: CASSTAGGSLNTEAFF
size: many; J: TRBJ1-1; D: .; V: TRBV11-2; DNA: TGTGCCAGCAGCGTAGACGGACAGAACACTGAAGCTTTCTTT; CDR3: CASSVDGQNTEAFF